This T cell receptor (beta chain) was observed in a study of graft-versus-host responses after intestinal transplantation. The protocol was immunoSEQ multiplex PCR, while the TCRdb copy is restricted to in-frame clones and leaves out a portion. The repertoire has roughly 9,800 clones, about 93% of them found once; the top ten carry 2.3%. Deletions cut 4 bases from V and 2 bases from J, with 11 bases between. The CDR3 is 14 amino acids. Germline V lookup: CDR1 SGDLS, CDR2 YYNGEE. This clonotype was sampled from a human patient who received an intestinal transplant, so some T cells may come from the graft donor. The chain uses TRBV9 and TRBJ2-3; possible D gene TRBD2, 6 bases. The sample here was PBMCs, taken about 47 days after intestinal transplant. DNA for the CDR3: TGTGCCAGCAGCCTCGGGGGATCCACAGATACGCAGTATTTT. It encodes CASSLGGSTDTQYF.